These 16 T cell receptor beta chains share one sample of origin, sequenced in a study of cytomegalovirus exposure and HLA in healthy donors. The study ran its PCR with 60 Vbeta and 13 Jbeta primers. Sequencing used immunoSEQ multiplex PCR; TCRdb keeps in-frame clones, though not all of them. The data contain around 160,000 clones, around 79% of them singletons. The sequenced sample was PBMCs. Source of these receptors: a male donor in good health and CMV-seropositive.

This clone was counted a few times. The CDR3 loop reads CATRGQANTEAFF. CDR3 in DNA: TGTGCCACCAGGGGACAGGCGAACACTGAAGCTTTCTTT. The rearrangement uses TRBV2 and TRBJ1-1, with TRBD1 matching over 8 bases. Trimming at V came to 10 bases and at J to 1 base, leaving 5 bases not matched to a gene. The germline gives CDR1 SNHLY, CDR2 FYNNEI. CDR3 size: 13 residues. The entire variable domain, with the rest obtained from reference TRBV2 and TRBJ1-1, is as follows: EPEVTQTPSHQVTQMGQEVILRCVPISNHLYFYWYRQILGQKVEFLVSFYNNEISEKSEIFDDQFSVERPDGSNFTLKIRSTKLEDSAMYFCATRGQANTEAFFGQGTRLTVV.

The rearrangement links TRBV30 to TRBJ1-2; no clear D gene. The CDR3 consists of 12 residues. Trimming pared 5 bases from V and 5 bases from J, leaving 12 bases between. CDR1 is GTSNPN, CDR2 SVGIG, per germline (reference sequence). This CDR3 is CAWVVGRYGYTF. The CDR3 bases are TGTGCCTGGGTGGTCGGGAGATATGGCTACACCTTC.

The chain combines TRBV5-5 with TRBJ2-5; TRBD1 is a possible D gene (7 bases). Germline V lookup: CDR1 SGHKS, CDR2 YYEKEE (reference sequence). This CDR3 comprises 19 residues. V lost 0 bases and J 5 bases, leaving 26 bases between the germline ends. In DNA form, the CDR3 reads TGTGCCAGCAGCTTGGGCACCGGGACAGTCACGGCGGGGAGGGAGACCCAGTACTTC. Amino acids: CASSLGTGTVTAGRETQYF.

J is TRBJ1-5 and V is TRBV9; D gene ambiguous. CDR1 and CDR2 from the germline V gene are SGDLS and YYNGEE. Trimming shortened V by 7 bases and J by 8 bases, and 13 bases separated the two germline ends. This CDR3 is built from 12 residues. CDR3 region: CASPGEEKPQHF. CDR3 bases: TGTGCCAGCCCCGGGGAGGAGAAGCCCCAGCATTTT.

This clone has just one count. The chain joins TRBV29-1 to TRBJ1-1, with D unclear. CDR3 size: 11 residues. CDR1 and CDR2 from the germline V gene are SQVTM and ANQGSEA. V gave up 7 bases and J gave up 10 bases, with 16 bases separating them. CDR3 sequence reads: CSGAKGGRAFF. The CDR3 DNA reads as TGCAGCGGGGCGAAGGGAGGGAGAGCTTTCTTT.

The CDR3 DNA reads TGTGCCAGCAGTTACTCCTCCCGTTCCCCCGAGCAGTACTTC. Its protein is CASSYSSRSPEQYF. This rearrangement joins TRBV6-5 to TRBJ2-5; no reliable D call. The J call may be faulty, since TRBJ2-7 better matches the DNA end. The CDR3 has 14 residues. Germline CDR1 is MNHEY and CDR2 is SVGAGI.

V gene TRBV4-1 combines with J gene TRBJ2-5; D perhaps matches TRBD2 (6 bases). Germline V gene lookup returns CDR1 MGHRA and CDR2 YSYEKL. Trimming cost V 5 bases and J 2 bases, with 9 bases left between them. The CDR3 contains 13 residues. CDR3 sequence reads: CASSADYQETQYF. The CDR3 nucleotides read TGCGCCAGCAGCGCGGACTATCAAGAGACCCAGTACTTC.

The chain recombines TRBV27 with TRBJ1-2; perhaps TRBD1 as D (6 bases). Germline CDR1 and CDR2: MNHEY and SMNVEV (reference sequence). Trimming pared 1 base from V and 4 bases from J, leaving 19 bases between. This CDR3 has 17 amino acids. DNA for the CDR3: TGTGCCAGCAGTTTATACGGCAGGGGCACCCTTAGCTATGGCTACACCTTC. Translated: CASSLYGRGTLSYGYTF.

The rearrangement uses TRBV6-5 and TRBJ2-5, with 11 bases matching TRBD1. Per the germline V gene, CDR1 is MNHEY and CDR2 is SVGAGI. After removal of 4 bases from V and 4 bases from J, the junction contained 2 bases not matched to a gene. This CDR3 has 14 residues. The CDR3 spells CASSFGQGAETQYF. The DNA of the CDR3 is TGTGCCAGCAGTTTCGGACAGGGGGCAGAGACCCAGTACTTC.

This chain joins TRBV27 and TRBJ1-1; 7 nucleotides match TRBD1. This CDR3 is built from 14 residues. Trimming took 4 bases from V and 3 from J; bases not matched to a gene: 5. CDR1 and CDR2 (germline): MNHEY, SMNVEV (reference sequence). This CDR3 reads CASSYRRGYTEAFF. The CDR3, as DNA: TGTGCCAGCAGTTATCGCAGGGGGTACACTGAAGCTTTCTTT.

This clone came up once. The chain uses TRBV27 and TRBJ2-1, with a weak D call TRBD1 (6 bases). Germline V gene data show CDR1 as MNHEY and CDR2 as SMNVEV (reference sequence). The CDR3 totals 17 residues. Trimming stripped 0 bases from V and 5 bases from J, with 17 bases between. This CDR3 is CASSLSPNRVRDNEQFF. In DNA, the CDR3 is TGTGCCAGCAGTTTATCACCCAACAGGGTTCGCGACAATGAGCAGTTCTTC.

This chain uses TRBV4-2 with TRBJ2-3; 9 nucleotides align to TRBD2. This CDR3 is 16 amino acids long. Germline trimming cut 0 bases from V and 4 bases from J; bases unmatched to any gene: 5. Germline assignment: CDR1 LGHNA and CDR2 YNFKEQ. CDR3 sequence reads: CASSQDQAGGSDTQYF. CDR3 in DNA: TGTGCCAGCAGCCAAGATCAAGCGGGGGGTTCAGATACGCAGTATTTT.

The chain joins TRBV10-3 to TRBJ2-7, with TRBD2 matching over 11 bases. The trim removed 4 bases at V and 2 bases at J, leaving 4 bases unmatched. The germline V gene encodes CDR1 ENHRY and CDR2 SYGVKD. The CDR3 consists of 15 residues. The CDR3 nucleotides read TGTGCCATCAGTGGCCTAGCGGGGGGTACCTACGAGCAGTACTTC. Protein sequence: CAISGLAGGTYEQYF.

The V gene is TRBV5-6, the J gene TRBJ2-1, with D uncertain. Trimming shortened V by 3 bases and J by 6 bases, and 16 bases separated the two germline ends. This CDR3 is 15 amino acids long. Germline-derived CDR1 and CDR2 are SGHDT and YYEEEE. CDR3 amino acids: CASSSRSFRSNEQFF. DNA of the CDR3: TGTGCCAGCAGCTCCAGGTCGTTTAGGTCCAATGAGCAGTTCTTC.

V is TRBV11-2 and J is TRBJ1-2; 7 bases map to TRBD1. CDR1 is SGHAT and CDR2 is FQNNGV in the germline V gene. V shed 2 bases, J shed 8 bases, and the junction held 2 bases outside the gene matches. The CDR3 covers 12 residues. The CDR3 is CASSLQQGGYTF. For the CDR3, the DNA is TGTGCCAGCAGCTTACAACAGGGGGGCTACACCTTC.

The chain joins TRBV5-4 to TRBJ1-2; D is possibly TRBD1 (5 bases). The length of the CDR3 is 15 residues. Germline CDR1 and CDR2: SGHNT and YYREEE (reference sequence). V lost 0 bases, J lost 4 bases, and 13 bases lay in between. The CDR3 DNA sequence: TGTGCCAGCAGCTTGGTAGGGGCAGGCGTCTATGGCTACACCTTC. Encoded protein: CASSLVGAGVYGYTF. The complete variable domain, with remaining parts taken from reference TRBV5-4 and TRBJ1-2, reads ETGVTQSPTHLIKTRGQQVTLRCSSQSGHNTVSWYQQALGQGPQFIFQYYREEENGRGNFPPRFSGLQFPNYSSELNVNALELDDSALYLCASSLVGAGVYGYTFGSGTRLTVV.